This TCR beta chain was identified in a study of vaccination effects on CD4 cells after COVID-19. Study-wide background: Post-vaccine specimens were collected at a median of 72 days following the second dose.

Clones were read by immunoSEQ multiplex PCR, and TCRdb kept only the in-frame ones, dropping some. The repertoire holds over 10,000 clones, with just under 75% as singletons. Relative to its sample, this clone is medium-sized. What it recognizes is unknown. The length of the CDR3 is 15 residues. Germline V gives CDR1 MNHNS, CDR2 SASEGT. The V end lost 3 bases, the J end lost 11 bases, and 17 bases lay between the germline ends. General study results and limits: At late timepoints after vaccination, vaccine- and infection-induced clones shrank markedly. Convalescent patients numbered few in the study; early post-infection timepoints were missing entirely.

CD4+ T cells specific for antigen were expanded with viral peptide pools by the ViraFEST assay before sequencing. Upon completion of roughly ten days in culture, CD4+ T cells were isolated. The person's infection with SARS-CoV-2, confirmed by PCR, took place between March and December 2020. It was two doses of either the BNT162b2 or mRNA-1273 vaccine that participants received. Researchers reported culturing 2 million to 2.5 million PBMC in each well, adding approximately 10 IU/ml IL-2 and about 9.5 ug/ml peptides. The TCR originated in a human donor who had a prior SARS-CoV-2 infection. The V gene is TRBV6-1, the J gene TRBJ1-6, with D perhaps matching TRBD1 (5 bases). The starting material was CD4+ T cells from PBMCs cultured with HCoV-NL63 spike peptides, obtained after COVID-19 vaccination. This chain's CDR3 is CASSEQTKGTTPLHF. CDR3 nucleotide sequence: TGTGCCAGCAGTGAGCAGACAAAAGGGACGACACCCCTCCACTTT.